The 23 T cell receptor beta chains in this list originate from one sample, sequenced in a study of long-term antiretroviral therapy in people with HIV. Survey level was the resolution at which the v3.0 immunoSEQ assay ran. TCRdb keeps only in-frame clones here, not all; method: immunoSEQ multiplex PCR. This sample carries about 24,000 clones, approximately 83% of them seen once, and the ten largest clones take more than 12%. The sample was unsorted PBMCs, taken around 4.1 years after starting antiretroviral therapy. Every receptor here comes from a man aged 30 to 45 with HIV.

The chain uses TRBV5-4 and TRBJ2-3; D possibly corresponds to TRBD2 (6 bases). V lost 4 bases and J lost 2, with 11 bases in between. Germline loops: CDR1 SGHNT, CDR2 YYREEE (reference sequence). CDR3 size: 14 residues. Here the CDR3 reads CASSRSGTTDTQYF. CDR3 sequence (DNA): TGTGCCAGCAGCCGTAGCGGAACCACAGATACGCAGTATTTT.

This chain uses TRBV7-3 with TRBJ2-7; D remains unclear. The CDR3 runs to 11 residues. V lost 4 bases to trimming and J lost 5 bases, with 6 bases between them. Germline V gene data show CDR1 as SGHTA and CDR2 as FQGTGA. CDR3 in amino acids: CASSSPNEQYF. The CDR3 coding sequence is TGTGCCAGCAGCTCCCCGAACGAGCAGTACTTC.

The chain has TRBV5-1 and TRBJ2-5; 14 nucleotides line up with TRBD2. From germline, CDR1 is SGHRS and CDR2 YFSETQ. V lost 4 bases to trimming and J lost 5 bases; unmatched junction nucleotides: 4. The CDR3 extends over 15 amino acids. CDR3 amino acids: CASSGGLAGDETQYF. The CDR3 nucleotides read TGCGCCAGCAGCGGGGGACTAGCGGGAGACGAGACCCAGTACTTC.

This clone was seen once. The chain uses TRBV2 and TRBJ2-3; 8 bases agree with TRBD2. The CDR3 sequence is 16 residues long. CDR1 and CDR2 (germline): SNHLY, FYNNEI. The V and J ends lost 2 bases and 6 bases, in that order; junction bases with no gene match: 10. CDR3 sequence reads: CASSEIERGGRDTQYF. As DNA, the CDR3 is TGTGCCAGCAGTGAAATTGAACGGGGGGGCCGGGATACGCAGTATTTT. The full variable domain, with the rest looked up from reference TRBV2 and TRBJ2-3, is EPEVTQTPSHQVTQMGQEVILRCVPISNHLYFYWYRQILGQKVEFLVSFYNNEISEKSEIFDDQFSVERPDGSNFTLKIRSTKLEDSAMYFCASSEIERGGRDTQYFGPGTRLTVL.

CDR3 region: CASSTRTSDTQYF. DNA of the CDR3: TGTGCCAGCAGCACCCGGACGTCAGATACGCAGTATTTT. The chain recombines TRBV7-8 with TRBJ2-3; D is ambiguous. Trimming cost V 5 bases and J 4 bases, with 10 bases left between them. The CDR3 extends over 13 amino acids. Germline CDR1 SGHVS, CDR2 FQNEAQ. Based on the CDR3 plus reference TRBV7-8 and TRBJ2-3, the full variable domain is GAGVSQSPRYKVAKRGQDVALRCDPISGHVSLFWYQQALGQGPEFLTYFQNEAQLDKSGLPSDRFFAERPEGSVSTLKIQRTQQEDSAVYLCASSTRTSDTQYFGPGTRLTVL.

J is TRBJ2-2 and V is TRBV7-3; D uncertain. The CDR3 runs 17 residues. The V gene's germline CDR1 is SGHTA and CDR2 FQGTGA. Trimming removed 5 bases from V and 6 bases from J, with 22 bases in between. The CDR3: CASSPSVVSGRPGELFF. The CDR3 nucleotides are TGTGCCAGCAGCCCAAGCGTTGTGTCAGGTCGACCCGGGGAGCTGTTTTTT.

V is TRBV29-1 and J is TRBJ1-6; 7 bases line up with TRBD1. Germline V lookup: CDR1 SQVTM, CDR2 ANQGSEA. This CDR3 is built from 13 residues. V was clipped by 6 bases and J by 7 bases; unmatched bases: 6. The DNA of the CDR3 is TGCAGCGTCCGGGACAGCCAGAATTCACCCCTCCACTTT. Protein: CSVRDSQNSPLHF.

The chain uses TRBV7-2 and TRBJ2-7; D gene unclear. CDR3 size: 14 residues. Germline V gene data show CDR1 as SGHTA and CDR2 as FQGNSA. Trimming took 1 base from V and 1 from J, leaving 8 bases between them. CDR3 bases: TGTGCCAGCAGCTTAGTCGGCAGTTCCTACGAGCAGTACTTC. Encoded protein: CASSLVGSSYEQYF.

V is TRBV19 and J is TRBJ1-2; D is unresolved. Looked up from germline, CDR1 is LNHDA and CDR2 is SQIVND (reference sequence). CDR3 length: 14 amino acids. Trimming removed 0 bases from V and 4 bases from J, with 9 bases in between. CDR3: CASSIDGRTYGYTF. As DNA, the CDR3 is TGTGCCAGTAGTATAGACGGACGGACCTATGGCTACACCTTC. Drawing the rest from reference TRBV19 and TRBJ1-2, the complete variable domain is DGGITQSPKYLFRKEGQNVTLSCEQNLNHDAMYWYRQDPGQGLRLIYYSQIVNDFQKGDIAEGYSVSREKKESFPLTVTSAQKNPTAFYLCASSIDGRTYGYTFGSGTRLTVV.

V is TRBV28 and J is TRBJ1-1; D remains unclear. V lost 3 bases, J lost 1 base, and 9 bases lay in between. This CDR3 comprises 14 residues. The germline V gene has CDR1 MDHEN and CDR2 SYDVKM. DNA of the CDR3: TGTGCCAGCAGTTTGGGTTTGGAGAACACTGAAGCTTTCTTT. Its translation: CASSLGLENTEAFF.

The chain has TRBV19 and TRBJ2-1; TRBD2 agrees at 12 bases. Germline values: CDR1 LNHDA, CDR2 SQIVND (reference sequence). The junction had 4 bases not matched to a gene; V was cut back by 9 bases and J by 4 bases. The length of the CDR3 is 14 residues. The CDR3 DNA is TGTGCCAGCCGGGGACTAGCGGGTTACAATGAGCAGTTCTTC. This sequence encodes CASRGLAGYNEQFF. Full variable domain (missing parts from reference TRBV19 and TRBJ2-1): DGGITQSPKYLFRKEGQNVTLSCEQNLNHDAMYWYRQDPGQGLRLIYYSQIVNDFQKGDIAEGYSVSREKKESFPLTVTSAQKNPTAFYLCASRGLAGYNEQFFGPGTRLTVL.

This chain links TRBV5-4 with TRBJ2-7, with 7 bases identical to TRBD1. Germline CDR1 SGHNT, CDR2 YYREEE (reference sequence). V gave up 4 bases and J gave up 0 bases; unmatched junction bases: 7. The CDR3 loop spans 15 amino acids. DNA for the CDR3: TGTGCCAGCAGCCCAACGACAGGGCTCTCCTACGAGCAGTACTTC. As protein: CASSPTTGLSYEQYF.

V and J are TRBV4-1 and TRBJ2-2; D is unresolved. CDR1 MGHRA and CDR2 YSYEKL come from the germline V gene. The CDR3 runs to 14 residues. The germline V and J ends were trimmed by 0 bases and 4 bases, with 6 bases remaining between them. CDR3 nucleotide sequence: TGCGCCAGCAGCCAAGAAGAGGCCACCGGGGAGCTGTTTTTT. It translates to CASSQEEATGELFF.

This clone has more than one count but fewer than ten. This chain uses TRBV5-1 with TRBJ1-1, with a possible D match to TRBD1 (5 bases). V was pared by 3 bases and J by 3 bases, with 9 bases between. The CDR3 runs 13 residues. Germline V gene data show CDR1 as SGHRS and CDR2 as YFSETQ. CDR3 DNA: TGCGCCAGCAGCTATACAGGCTACACTGAAGCTTTCTTT. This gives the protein CASSYTGYTEAFF.

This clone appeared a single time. In DNA form, the CDR3 reads TGTGCCAGCAGGGAGACTCAGGGGCGTAATGAAAAACTGTTTTTT. Its protein product is CASRETQGRNEKLFF. The V gene is TRBV4-2, the J gene TRBJ1-4, with a tentative D call TRBD1 (6 bases). V was pared by 6 bases and J by 4 bases, with 15 bases between. Looked up from germline, CDR1 is LGHNA and CDR2 is YNFKEQ. There are 15 residues in the CDR3.

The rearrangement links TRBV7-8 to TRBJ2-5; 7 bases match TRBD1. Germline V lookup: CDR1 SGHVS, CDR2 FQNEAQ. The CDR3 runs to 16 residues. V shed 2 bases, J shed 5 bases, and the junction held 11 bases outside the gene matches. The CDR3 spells CASSLNQGQLVETQYF. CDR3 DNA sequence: TGTGCCAGCAGCTTAAATCAGGGACAGTTAGTGGAGACCCAGTACTTC. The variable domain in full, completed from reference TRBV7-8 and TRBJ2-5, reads GAGVSQSPRYKVAKRGQDVALRCDPISGHVSLFWYQQALGQGPEFLTYFQNEAQLDKSGLPSDRFFAERPEGSVSTLKIQRTQQEDSAVYLCASSLNQGQLVETQYFGPGTRLLVL.

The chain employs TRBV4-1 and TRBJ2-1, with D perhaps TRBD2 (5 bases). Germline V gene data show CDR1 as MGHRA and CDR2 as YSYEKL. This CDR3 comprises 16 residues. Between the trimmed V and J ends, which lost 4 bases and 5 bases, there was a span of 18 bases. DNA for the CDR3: TGCGCCAGCAGCCCTGTAGCGATCTCAGGCCACAATGAGCAGTTCTTC. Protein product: CASSPVAISGHNEQFF.

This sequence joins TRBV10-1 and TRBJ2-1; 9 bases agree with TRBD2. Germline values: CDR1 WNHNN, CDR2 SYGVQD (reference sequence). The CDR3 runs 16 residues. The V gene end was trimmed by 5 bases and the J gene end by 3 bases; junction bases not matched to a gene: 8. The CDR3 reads CASSTGTSSLYNEQFF. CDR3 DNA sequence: TGCGCCAGCAGTACCGGGACTAGCTCCCTCTACAATGAGCAGTTCTTC.

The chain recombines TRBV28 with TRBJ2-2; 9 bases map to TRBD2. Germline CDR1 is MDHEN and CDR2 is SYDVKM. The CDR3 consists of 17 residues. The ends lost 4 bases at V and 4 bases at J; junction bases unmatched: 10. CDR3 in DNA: TGTGCCAGCAGTTCTACAAGGACTAGCGAGCGCACCGGGGAGCTGTTTTTT. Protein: CASSSTRTSERTGELFF.

The CDR3 nucleotides are TGTGCCAGCAGCTCTTACGGACTCAGTAGCAATCAGCCCCAGCATTTT. It encodes CASSSYGLSSNQPQHF. The chain couples TRBV5-5 to TRBJ1-5; D gene ambiguous. Trimming stripped 3 bases from V and 0 bases from J, with 13 bases between. This CDR3 is 16 amino acids long. The germline V gene encodes CDR1 SGHKS and CDR2 YYEKEE (reference sequence).

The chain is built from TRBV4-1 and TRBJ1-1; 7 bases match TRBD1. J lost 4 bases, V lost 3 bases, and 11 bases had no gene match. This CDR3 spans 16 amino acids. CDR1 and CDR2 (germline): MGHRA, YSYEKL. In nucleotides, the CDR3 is TGCGCCAGCAGCCAGAAAGGAACAGGGGTCCCCACTGAAGCTTTCTTT. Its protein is CASSQKGTGVPTEAFF.

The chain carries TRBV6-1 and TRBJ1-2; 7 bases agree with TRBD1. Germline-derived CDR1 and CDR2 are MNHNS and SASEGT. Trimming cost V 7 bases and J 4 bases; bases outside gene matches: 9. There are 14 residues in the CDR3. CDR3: CASKDRRGIYGYTF. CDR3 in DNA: TGTGCCAGCAAGGATCGCAGGGGGATCTATGGCTACACCTTC.

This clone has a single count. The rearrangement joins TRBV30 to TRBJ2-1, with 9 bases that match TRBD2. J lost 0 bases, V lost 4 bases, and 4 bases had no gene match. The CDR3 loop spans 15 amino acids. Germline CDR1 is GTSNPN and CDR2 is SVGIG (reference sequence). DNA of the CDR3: TGTGCCTGGAACCAAGCGGGGGGCTCCTACAATGAGCAGTTCTTC. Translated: CAWNQAGGSYNEQFF. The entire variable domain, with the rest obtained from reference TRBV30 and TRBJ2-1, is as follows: SQTIHQWPATLVQPVGSPLSLECTVEGTSNPNLYWYRQAAGRGLQLLFYSVGIGQISSEVPQNLSASRPQDRQFILSSKKLLLSDSGFYLCAWNQAGGSYNEQFFGPGTRLTVL.